The 20 T cell receptor beta chains given below trace back to one sample, sequenced in a study of blood T cell repertoires in COVID-19. Some clones are missing from TCRdb's copy, which holds only in-frame ones; the method was immunoSEQ multiplex PCR. Here the sample spans tens of thousands of clones, 75% to 90% being singletons. Sequencing used peripheral blood. Source of these receptors: a woman older than 75 with acute or convalescent COVID-19.

The chain combines TRBV11-2 with TRBJ2-5; TRBD1 is a possible D gene (8 bases). The CDR3 totals 15 residues. With 1 base removed from V and 5 bases from J, the gap between germline ends came to 14 bases. Germline V lookup: CDR1 SGHAT, CDR2 FQNNGV. The CDR3 reads CASSLGQGRAETQYF. DNA of the CDR3: TGTGCCAGCAGCTTAGGACAGGGGAGGGCGGAGACCCAGTACTTC.

The CDR3 loop is CSVGDSGGYEQYF. For the CDR3, the DNA is TGCAGCGTTGGAGATAGCGGGGGTTACGAGCAGTACTTC. The V call is TRBV29-1, the J call TRBJ2-7, with TRBD2 identical over 9 bases. Unmatched junction bases numbered 5, after V lost 4 bases and J lost 4 bases. CDR3 length: 13 amino acids. The germline gives CDR1 SQVTM, CDR2 ANQGSEA.

The V call is TRBV30, the J call TRBJ1-2, with 11 bases lining up with TRBD1. The germline V gene encodes CDR1 GTSNPN and CDR2 SVGIG (reference sequence). There are 15 residues in the CDR3. Unmatched junction bases numbered 7, after V lost 0 bases and J lost 7 bases. CDR3 sequence: CAWSVRRTGGLGYTF. As DNA, the CDR3 is TGTGCCTGGAGTGTACGGCGGACAGGGGGCCTTGGCTACACCTTC.

This chain joins TRBV13 and TRBJ2-1; 12 positions agree with TRBD2. In germline, CDR1 is PRHDT, CDR2 FYEKMQ (reference sequence). The CDR3 spans 18 residues. The trim removed 2 bases at V and 4 bases at J, leaving 9 bases unmatched. The DNA for the CDR3 is TGTGCCAGCAGCTTACTAGCGGGAGGGAAGTCAGGGTACAATGAGCAGTTCTTC. Translating it yields CASSLLAGGKSGYNEQFF. The full variable domain, completed using reference TRBV13 and TRBJ2-1, is AAGVIQSPRHLIKEKRETATLKCYPIPRHDTVYWYQQGPGQDPQFLISFYEKMQSDKGSIPDRFSAQQFSDYHSELNMSSLELGDSALYFCASSLLAGGKSGYNEQFFGPGTRLTVL.

The chain is built from TRBV12-5 and TRBJ1-6; 10 bases line up with TRBD1. Germline V gene sequence: CDR1 LGHNT, CDR2 FRNRAP. The ends lost 5 bases at V and 9 bases at J; junction bases unmatched: 4. This CDR3 spans 14 amino acids. CDR3 nucleotide sequence: TGTGCTAGTGGTACCGGACAGGGGGTTTCACCCCTCCACTTT. Its translation is CASGTGQGVSPLHF. Full variable domain (outside the CDR3, taken from reference TRBV12-5 and TRBJ1-6): DARVTQTPRHKVTEMGQEVTMRCQPILGHNTVFWYRQTMMQGLELLAYFRNRAPLDDSGMPKDRFSAEMPDATLATLKIQPSEPRDSAVYFCASGTGQGVSPLHFGNGTRLTVT.

This chain connects TRBV11-2 to TRBJ2-3; D gene unclear. V dropped 5 bases and J dropped 0 bases, with 15 bases sitting between them. The germline CDR1 and CDR2 sequences are SGHAT and FQNNGV. This CDR3 spans 16 amino acids. CDR3 amino acids: CASSPRPFSSTDTQYF. CDR3 sequence (DNA): TGTGCCAGCAGCCCTAGACCTTTCTCTAGCACAGATACGCAGTATTTT.

The chain carries TRBV7-3 and TRBJ2-2, with D perhaps matching TRBD2 (6 bases). In germline, CDR1 is SGHTA, CDR2 FQGTGA. The V and J ends lost 6 bases and 2 bases respectively, with 13 bases between them. CDR3 length: 15 amino acids. The CDR3 sequence is CASRSGRENTGELFF. CDR3 in DNA: TGTGCCAGCAGGAGCGGGCGAGAAAACACCGGGGAGCTGTTTTTT.

The rearrangement joins TRBV2 to TRBJ1-5; the D is unclear. The germline V gene encodes CDR1 SNHLY and CDR2 FYNNEI. With 8 bases removed from V and 7 bases from J, the gap between germline ends came to 15 bases. The length of the CDR3 is 13 residues. CDR3 loop: CASAVTRGQPQHF. CDR3 in DNA: TGTGCCAGCGCCGTAACTCGCGGCCAGCCCCAGCATTTT.

This clone showed up just once. The V call is TRBV6-5, the J call TRBJ1-1; D ambiguous. CDR3 length equals 15 residues. The germline CDR1 and CDR2 sequences are MNHEY and SVGAGI. With 5 bases removed from V and 5 bases from J, the gap between germline ends came to 18 bases. CDR3 protein: CASSPGYSTGTEAFF. The DNA of the CDR3 is TGTGCCAGCAGTCCCGGGTATTCAACCGGGACTGAAGCTTTCTTT.

The CDR3 is CAWSETRGGEQYF. Written as DNA, the CDR3 is TGTGCCTGGAGCGAGACGAGAGGGGGAGAGCAGTACTTC. The V gene is TRBV30, the J gene TRBJ2-7; possibly TRBD1 for D (6 bases). V was pared by 3 bases and J by 7 bases, with 16 bases between. The CDR3 runs 13 residues. The germline CDR1 and CDR2 sequences are GTSNPN and SVGIG (reference sequence).

V and J are TRBV19 and TRBJ1-1; 8 bases line up with TRBD1. CDR3 length equals 15 residues. Germline CDR1 and CDR2: LNHDA and SQIVND (reference sequence). Trimming cost V 4 bases and J 3 bases; bases outside gene matches: 7. CDR3 in amino acids: CASSTGGSWYTEAFF. DNA for the CDR3: TGTGCCAGTAGTACAGGGGGCTCTTGGTACACTGAAGCTTTCTTT.

The chain carries TRBV6-1 and TRBJ1-2; a weak D match, TRBD1 (6 bases). This CDR3 has 14 amino acids. Between the trimmed V and J ends, which lost 0 bases and 8 bases, there was a span of 13 bases. Germline CDR1 is MNHNS and CDR2 is SASEGT. The CDR3 coding sequence is TGTGCCAGCAGTGAAGCGGGAGGGGGGCGCGGCTACACCTTC. Translated, it gives CASSEAGGGRGYTF.

This clone occurred once. The chain employs TRBV7-2 and TRBJ2-1; D possibly corresponds to TRBD1 (6 bases). From germline, CDR1 is SGHTA and CDR2 FQGNSA. V gave up 4 bases and J gave up 8 bases, with 15 bases separating them. The CDR3 extends over 14 amino acids. In nucleotides, the CDR3 is TGTGCCAGCAGCTGGTATCCAGGGGCCGATGAGCAGTTCTTC. Translated, it gives CASSWYPGADEQFF.

The chain couples TRBV7-9 to TRBJ2-5; possible D gene TRBD2, 6 bases. V was cut by 5 bases and J by 5 bases, with 9 bases left in between. The V gene's germline CDR1 is SEHNR and CDR2 FQNEAQ (reference sequence). The CDR3 runs to 12 residues. Here the CDR3 reads CASSPLAETQYF. For the CDR3, the DNA is TGTGCCAGCAGCCCCCTAGCGGAGACCCAGTACTTC.

The chain combines TRBV19 with TRBJ2-2; 8 nucleotides align to TRBD2. V gave up 6 bases and J gave up 4 bases; unmatched junction bases: 4. Looked up from germline, CDR1 is LNHDA and CDR2 is SQIVND (reference sequence). The CDR3 consists of 14 residues. For the CDR3, the DNA is TGTGCCAGTAGCGGGGGGGCAAGCACCGGGGAGCTGTTTTTT. The encoded protein is CASSGGASTGELFF.

The rearrangement joins TRBV4-2 to TRBJ1-4; 8 nucleotides align to TRBD1. This CDR3 has 14 residues. Trimming took 8 bases from V and 5 from J; bases not matched to a gene: 7. Per germline, CDR1 LGHNA and CDR2 YNFKEQ. CDR3 protein: CASRGAGGNEKLFF. The CDR3 DNA reads TGTGCCAGCCGGGGGGCAGGGGGCAATGAAAAACTGTTTTTT.

This chain links TRBV4-2 with TRBJ1-4; TRBD1 aligns across 11 bases. Germline trimming cut 0 bases from V and 6 bases from J; bases unmatched to any gene: 3. The CDR3 length is 16 residues. Germline lookup yields CDR1 LGHNA and CDR2 YNFKEQ. In DNA, the CDR3 is TGTGCCAGCAGCCAAGAATGGACAGGGGGCGATGAAAAACTGTTTTTT. This gives the protein CASSQEWTGGDEKLFF.

This chain uses TRBV7-2 with TRBJ2-5, with D possibly matching TRBD2 (5 bases). Germline V gene data show CDR1 as SGHTA and CDR2 as FQGNSA. The CDR3 has 14 residues. The V end was cut by 3 bases, the J end by 4 bases, with 12 bases between. The CDR3 nucleotides read TGTGCCAGCAGCTTTGTCCACGAGGGAGAGACCCAGTACTTC. Residues: CASSFVHEGETQYF.

V usage is TRBV25-1 and J usage is TRBJ2-2; perhaps TRBD2 as D (7 bases). Germline V gives CDR1 MGHDK, CDR2 SYGVNS. This CDR3 is built from 15 residues. V dropped 6 bases and J dropped 5 bases, with 16 bases sitting between them. The CDR3 region has the DNA TGTGCCAGCAGGCAACCGGGGGGCCAGACCGGGGAGCTGTTTTTT. It encodes CASRQPGGQTGELFF.

This chain connects TRBV5-1 to TRBJ1-1; 7 nucleotides match TRBD1. V lost 2 bases to trimming and J lost 5 bases; unmatched junction nucleotides: 9. The CDR3 sequence is 15 residues long. The germline V gene has CDR1 SGHRS and CDR2 YFSETQ. The CDR3 nucleotides read TGCGCCAGCAGCTTACAGGGGCGACGGGTTACTGAAGCTTTCTTT. Amino acid sequence: CASSLQGRRVTEAFF.